These T cell receptor beta chains were read from a single sample in a study of T-cell memory formation after mild COVID-19. Using its own MiXCR run on the 5' RACE reads, TCRdb lists one record per CDR3 protein. The repertoire holds 150,000 to 200,000 distinct CDR3 sequences, around 15% seen once, with about 2% in the top ten. Sequencing input: PBMCs or a T cell subset sorted from them (not recorded which). The receptors come from an adult woman who had mild COVID-19 (a few samples of this study predate the infection). Cell type and time point are not known. CDR3s include the opening cysteine and the closing phenylalanine or tryptophan. D genes are given only for firm matches. Clone size is stated in some rows and not others, as once, few, many or a class when expanded.

D	size	V	J	DNA	CDR3
.	many	TRBV7-2	TRBJ2-1	TGTGCCAGCAGCTCGGGACTGTCCCGGGGGTTCTTC	CASSSGLSRGFF
.	few	TRBV20-1	TRBJ1-1	TGCGCACGAGGGGGGGCAGGGAACACTGAAGCTTTCTTT	CARGGAGNTEAFF
TRBD1	.	TRBV6-5	TRBJ1-1	TGTGCCAGCAGTTACGCCGGGACAGGGGGTGAAGCTTTCTTT	CASSYAGTGGEAFF
.	many	TRBV5-1	TRBJ2-3	TGCGCCAGCAAGTCGGCGGTTAGCACAGATACGCAGTATTTT	CASKSAVSTDTQYF
TRBD2	.	TRBV7-9	TRBJ2-3	TGTGCCAGCAGCTCCCTAGCGGGATTCACAGATACGCAGTATTTT	CASSSLAGFTDTQYF
.	many	TRBV12-3/TRBV12-4	TRBJ2-1	TGTGCCAGCAGTTTAGCGGGAGGACAGGAGCAGTTCTTC	CASSLAGGQEQFF
.	few	TRBV12-3/TRBV12-4	TRBJ2-7	TGTGCCAGCAGTTTTGCAGGAGCATACGAGCAGTACTTC	CASSFAGAYEQYF
.	.	TRBV3-1	TRBJ2-5	TGTGCCAGCAGCCAAGAGCCTGGGCGCTTGAAGACCCAGTACTTC	CASSQEPGRLKTQYF
TRBD2	.	TRBV20-1	TRBJ2-1	TGCAGTGCTACCCTCGGGACTAGCGGGAGGCGGTCCTACAATGAGCAGTTCTTC	CSATLGTSGRRSYNEQFF
.	.	TRBV20-1	TRBJ2-1	TGCAGTGCTAGTGCCAGAAACAATGAGCAGTTCTTC	CSASARNNEQFF
.	.	TRBV5-1	TRBJ2-3	TGCGCCAGCAGCTTTTTGTCAGGGGACGCATTCTCTATGGATACGCAGTATTTT	CASSFLSGDAFSMDTQYF
.	.	TRBV5-1	TRBJ2-6	TGCGCCAGCAGCTCAGGGTCTGGGGCCAACGTCCTGACTTTC	CASSSGSGANVLTF
.	.	TRBV7-9	TRBJ2-1	TGTGCCAGCAGCTTACTGGCAGATCGATACAATGAGCAGTTCTTC	CASSLLADRYNEQFF
TRBD2	once	TRBV4-2	TRBJ2-3	TGTGCCAGCAGCCAAGATGGGGGGGTGACAGATACGCAGTATTTT	CASSQDGGVTDTQYF
.	.	TRBV9	TRBJ1-6	TGTGCCAGCAGCACAAGACAGACCGATTCACCCCTCCACTTT	CASSTRQTDSPLHF
.	few	TRBV5-5	TRBJ1-5	TGTGCCAGCAGCTTGAGTCCCTGGGGACATCAGCCCCAGCATTTT	CASSLSPWGHQPQHF
.	few	TRBV3-1	TRBJ2-7	TGTGCCAGCAGCCAAGTCGGGCCCTACGAGCAGTACTTC	CASSQVGPYEQYF
TRBD1	many	TRBV20-1	TRBJ1-6	TGCAGTGCTAGAGTGACAGGGGATAATTCACCCCTCCACTTT	CSARVTGDNSPLHF
.	.	TRBV12-3/TRBV12-4	TRBJ2-5	TGTGCCAGCAGTTATTTGACCCAAGAGACCCAGTACTTC	CASSYLTQETQYF
TRBD2	few	TRBV30	TRBJ2-1	TGTGCCTGGAGTGAATTAGCGGGAGGGCCCATGGAGCAGTTCTTC	CAWSELAGGPMEQFF
TRBD1	few	TRBV12-3/TRBV12-4	TRBJ2-7	TGTGCCAGCAGTTCCCGGACAGGACCGGTTCTGATCGAGCAGTACTTC	CASSSRTGPVLIEQYF
.	few	TRBV5-5	TRBJ2-1	TGTGCCAGCAGCTGGGGCGTGGGTCCCTGGGGGGCGGGCGAGCAGTTCTTC	CASSWGVGPWGAGEQFF
TRBD2	many	TRBV6-5	TRBJ2-1	TGTGCCAGCAGTTCCCCGACTAGCGGGAGCATCTACAATGAGCAGTTCTTC	CASSSPTSGSIYNEQFF
TRBD1	.	TRBV2	TRBJ1-2	TGTGCCAGCAAAATATACAGGGGGAACTATGGCTACACCTTC	CASKIYRGNYGYTF
TRBD2	.	TRBV7-7	TRBJ2-5	TGTGCTAGCAGCTTAGGGCTAGCGGGAACGAGGGAGACCCAGTACTTC	CASSLGLAGTRETQYF
.	few	TRBV6-2/TRBV6-3	TRBJ2-3	TGTGCCAGCAGTTACGCGGCGGGTATCGGTACGCAGTATTTT	CASSYAAGIGTQYF
TRBD2	few	TRBV7-9	TRBJ2-1	TGTGCCAGCAGCGGATTTAGCGGGAGGGGGTACAATGAGCAGTTCTTC	CASSGFSGRGYNEQFF
.	.	TRBV6-5	TRBJ1-1	TGTGCCAGCAGTTACTTATGGGTGAACACTGAAGCTTTCTTT	CASSYLWVNTEAFF
.	.	TRBV3-1	TRBJ1-1	TGTGCCAGCAGCCCCCGGTGGCAAACGGGCACTGAAGCTTTCTTT	CASSPRWQTGTEAFF
TRBD1	few	TRBV20-1	TRBJ2-3	TGCAGTGCGAGAGAGACAGGGCGGGATACGCAGTATTTT	CSARETGRDTQYF
TRBD1	few	TRBV24-1	TRBJ2-7	TGTGCCACCAGTGAATCCCCCGGGACAGGGGTTGCCAAGCAGTACTTC	CATSESPGTGVAKQYF
.	many	TRBV27	TRBJ2-1	TGTGCCAGCAGATATGGAGGGTCCTTTAACAATGAGCAGTTCTTC	CASRYGGSFNNEQFF
.	.	TRBV30	TRBJ2-7	TGTGCCTGGAGTAGGACAGTAAACTACGAGCAGTACTTC	CAWSRTVNYEQYF
TRBD1	few	TRBV12-3/TRBV12-4	TRBJ1-2	TGTGCCAGCAGAGGGGGCGGTGGCTACACCTTC	CASRGGGGYTF
.	.	TRBV27	TRBJ2-7	TGTGCCAGCAGCGATCAGTACGAGCAGTACTTC	CASSDQYEQYF
TRBD1	.	TRBV5-1	TRBJ1-1	TGCGCCAGCAGCGCGGGACAGGCGAACACTGAAGCTTTCTTT	CASSAGQANTEAFF
.	few	TRBV10-3	TRBJ2-3	TGTGCCATCAGTTCGTCGGGCGGGGATACGCAGTATTTT	CAISSSGGDTQYF
.	.	TRBV4-3	TRBJ2-7	TGCGCCAGCAGCCCAGGGAGGCAGTCCTACGAGCAGTACTTC	CASSPGRQSYEQYF
.	few	TRBV6-5	TRBJ2-1	TGTGCCAGCAGTTACTCCCTTAACAATGAGCAGTTCTTC	CASSYSLNNEQFF
TRBD1	.	TRBV4-1	TRBJ1-1	TGCGCCAGCAGCTACACCCGACAGGGGAACACTGAAGCTTTCTTT	CASSYTRQGNTEAFF
TRBD1	.	TRBV7-9	TRBJ1-1	TGTGCCAGCAGCTTAGCGGCAGGGGGCCCGAACACTGAAGCTTTCTTT	CASSLAAGGPNTEAFF
.	.	TRBV7-2	TRBJ2-5	TGTGCCAGCAGCTTAGGCTCAGGGATTGAAGAGACCCAGTACTTC	CASSLGSGIEETQYF
.	.	TRBV7-3	TRBJ2-1	TGTGCCAGCAGGGGCGGGACTGGGTCCTACAATGAGCAGTTCTTC	CASRGGTGSYNEQFF